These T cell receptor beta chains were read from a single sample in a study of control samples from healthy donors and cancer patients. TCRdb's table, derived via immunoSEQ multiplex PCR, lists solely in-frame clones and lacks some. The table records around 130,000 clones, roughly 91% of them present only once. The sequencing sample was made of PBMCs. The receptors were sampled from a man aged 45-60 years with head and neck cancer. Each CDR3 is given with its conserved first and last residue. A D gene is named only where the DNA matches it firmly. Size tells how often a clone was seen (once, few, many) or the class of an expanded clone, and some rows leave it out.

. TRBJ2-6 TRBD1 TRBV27 TGTGCCAGCAGTGGACAGGGGGCGAGCTCTGGGGCCAACGTCCTGACTTTC CASSGQGASSGANVLTF
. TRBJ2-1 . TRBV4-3 TGCGCCAGCAGCCTCGAGCCCGGGCCCCGGAGTTATGAGCAGTTCTTC CASSLEPGPRSYEQFF
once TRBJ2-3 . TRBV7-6 TGTGCCAGCAGCTTAACCCGTCTAGCGAGCACAGATACGCAGTATTTT CASSLTRLASTDTQYF
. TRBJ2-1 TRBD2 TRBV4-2 TGTGCCAGCAGCCGCGTCACTAGCGGGGGGTCTTTCAATGAGCAGTTCTTC CASSRVTSGGSFNEQFF
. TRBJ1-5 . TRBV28 TGTGCCAGCAGTTTAGGCGGCGGGCCCCAGCATTTT CASSLGGGPQHF
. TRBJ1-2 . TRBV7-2 TGTGCCAGCAGAATCCATGGGGGCCAAAACTATGGCTACACCTTC CASRIHGGQNYGYTF
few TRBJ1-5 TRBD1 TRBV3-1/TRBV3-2 TGTGCCAGCAGCCTACAGGGGGCGCATCAGCCCCAGCATTTT CASSLQGAHQPQHF
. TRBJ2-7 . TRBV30 TGTGCCTGGAGTGTACTGGATCGGGGCGAGCAGTACTTC CAWSVLDRGEQYF
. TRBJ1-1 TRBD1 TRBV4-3 TGCGCCAGCAGAGCCGGGACAGGGAAGAACACTGAAGCTTTCTTT CASRAGTGKNTEAFF
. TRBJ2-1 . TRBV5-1 TGCGCCAGCAGCTTGGGGTGGAGGCTCTCCTCCTACAATGAGCAGTTCTTC CASSLGWRLSSYNEQFF
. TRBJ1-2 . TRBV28 TGTGCCAGCCTTGTGGCAGGATTTACTTATGGCTACACCTTC CASLVAGFTYGYTF
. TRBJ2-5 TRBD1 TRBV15 TGTGCCACCAGCCGATTTGTAACAGGGGGCATTGGGGAGACCCAGTACTTC CATSRFVTGGIGETQYF
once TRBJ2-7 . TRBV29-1 TGCAGCGTTGAAGCCCCAATGGGGGGCCGCGAGCAGTACTTC CSVEAPMGGREQYF
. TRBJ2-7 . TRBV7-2 TGTGCCAGCCGGTCAACAGGGTACGAGCAGTACTTC CASRSTGYEQYF